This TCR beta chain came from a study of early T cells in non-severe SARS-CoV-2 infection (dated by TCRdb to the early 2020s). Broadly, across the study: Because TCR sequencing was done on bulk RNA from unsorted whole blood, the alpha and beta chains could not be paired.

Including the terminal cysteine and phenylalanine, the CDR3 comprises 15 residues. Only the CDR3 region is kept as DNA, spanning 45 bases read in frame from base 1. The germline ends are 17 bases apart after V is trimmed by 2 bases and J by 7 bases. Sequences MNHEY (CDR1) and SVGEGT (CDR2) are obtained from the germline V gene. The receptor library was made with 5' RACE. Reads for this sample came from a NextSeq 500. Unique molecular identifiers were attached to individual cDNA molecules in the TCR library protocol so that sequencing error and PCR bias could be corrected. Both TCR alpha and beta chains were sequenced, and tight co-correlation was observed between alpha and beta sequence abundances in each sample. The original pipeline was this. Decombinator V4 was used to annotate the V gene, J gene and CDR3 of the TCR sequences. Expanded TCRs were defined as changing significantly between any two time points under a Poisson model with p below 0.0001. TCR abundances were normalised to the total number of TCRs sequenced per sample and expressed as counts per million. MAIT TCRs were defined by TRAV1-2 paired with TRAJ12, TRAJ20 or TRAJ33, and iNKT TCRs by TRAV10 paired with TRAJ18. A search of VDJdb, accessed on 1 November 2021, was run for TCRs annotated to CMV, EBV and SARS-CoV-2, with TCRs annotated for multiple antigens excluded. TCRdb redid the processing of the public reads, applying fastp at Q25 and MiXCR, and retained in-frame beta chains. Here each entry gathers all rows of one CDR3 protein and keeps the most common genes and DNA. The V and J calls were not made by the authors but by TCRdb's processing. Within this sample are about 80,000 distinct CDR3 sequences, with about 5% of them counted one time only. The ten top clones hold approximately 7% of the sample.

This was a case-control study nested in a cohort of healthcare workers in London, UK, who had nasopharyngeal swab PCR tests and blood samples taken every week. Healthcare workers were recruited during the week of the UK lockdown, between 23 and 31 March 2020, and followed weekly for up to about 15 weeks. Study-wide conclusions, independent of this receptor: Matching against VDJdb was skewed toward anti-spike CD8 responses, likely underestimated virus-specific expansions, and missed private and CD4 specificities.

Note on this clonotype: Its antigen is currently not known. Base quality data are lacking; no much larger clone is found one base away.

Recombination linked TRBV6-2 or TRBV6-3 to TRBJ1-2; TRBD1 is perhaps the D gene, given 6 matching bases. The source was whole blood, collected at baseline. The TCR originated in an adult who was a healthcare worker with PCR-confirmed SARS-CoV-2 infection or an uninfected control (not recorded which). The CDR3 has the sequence CASSYGGGRRSGYTF. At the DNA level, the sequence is TGTGCCAGCAGTTACGGCGGGGGGCGCCGCTCTGGCTACACCTTC.